This record looks at one T cell receptor beta chain sequence and its context. Antigen unknown. The V and J ends lost 5 bases and 4 bases respectively, with 15 bases between them. This CDR3 is built from 15 residues. Germline V gene lookup returns CDR1 WNHNN and CDR2 SYGVQD (reference sequence). These data belong to a study of long-term antiretroviral therapy in people with HIV. Study conclusions and caveats: Possibly under older ART regimens, blood was drawn between about 2004 and 2017. Transplant donor controls retained higher diversity, though diversity increased after ART. Clonal expansions arising prior to ART prevailed in the repertoire at every time point.

Going into DNA extraction, samples held about 1-10 million cryopreserved PBMC. The run of the v3.0 immunoSEQ assay was at survey level. The repertoire was sequenced with immunoSEQ multiplex PCR; TCRdb's copy has only in-frame clones and lacks some. The sample yields approximately 21,000 clones, about 80% seen once. The input for sequencing was unsorted PBMCs, taken 0.3 years after starting antiretroviral therapy. This receptor was taken from a man aged 45-60 years with HIV. The chain couples TRBV10-1 to TRBJ2-1; D possibly corresponds to TRBD2 (6 bases). The CDR3 region is CASSPGLEGYNEQFF. In DNA, the CDR3 is TGCGCCAGCAGTCCCGGGCTGGAGGGGTACAATGAGCAGTTCTTC.